These 32 T cell receptor beta chains originate from one sample sequenced in a study of regulatory T cells in long-lasting Graves disease. CDR3-region Arm-PCR and iRepertoire HTBI primers produced the TCR beta libraries. TCRdb reanalysed the multiplex PCR reads using MiXCR and keeps one entry per CDR3 protein. The sample consists of under 700,000 distinct CDR3 sequences, about 16% of them appearing once. Time point given: newly diagnosed GD, antithyroid drugs for less than 3 months. RNA from PBMCs was the source of the TCR library. These data also formed part of another study, on T cells in Graves' hyperthyroidism and ophthalmopathy.

The sample in question was peripheral blood mononuclear cells (PBMCs), obtained at new diagnosis, from a patient treated with antithyroid drugs. The receptors derive from a woman aged 35-65 years with Graves disease.

The chain combines TRBV18 with TRBJ1-1; maybe TRBD1 (5 bases). V lost 10 bases to trimming and J lost 5 bases, with 20 bases between them. The CDR3 has 14 amino acids. Germline CDR1 KGHSH, CDR2 LQKENI. The CDR3, as DNA: TGTGCCACCTCGATGGGGAGGGGAGGTACTGAAGCTTTCTTT. Translated: CATSMGRGGTEAFF.

A few counts support this clonotype. The rearrangement joins TRBV19 to TRBJ1-6; D is unresolved. Germline V CDR1 and CDR2: LNHDA, SQIVND (reference sequence). The CDR3 covers 16 residues. V was pared by 4 bases and J by 10 bases, with 20 bases between. CDR3 sequence: CASSTLTETKNSPLHF. CDR3 DNA: TGTGCCAGTAGTACCCTCACAGAAACTAAGAACTCACCCCTCCACTTT.

This clonotype came up a few times. The V and J genes are TRBV4-1 and TRBJ1-4, with 10 bases matching TRBD1. The J segment lost 0 bases and the V segment lost 1 base, leaving 14 bases of the junction unmatched. The CDR3 runs to 21 residues. CDR1 and CDR2 from the germline V gene are MGHRA and YSYEKL. CDR3 sequence: CASSQVFVGTGVTTTNEKLFF. The CDR3 nucleotides read TGCGCCAGCAGCCAAGTTTTTGTTGGGACAGGGGTTACCACAACTAATGAAAAACTGTTTTTT.

Ten or more counts support this clonotype. The chain employs TRBV6-2 or TRBV6-3 and TRBJ1-5; possible D gene TRBD1, 5 bases. The CDR3 extends over 15 amino acids. V gave up 2 bases and J gave up 6 bases, with 14 bases separating them. Germline CDR1 reads MNHEY; CDR2 reads SVGEGT. The CDR3 region has the DNA TGTGCCAGCAGTTACAGGCTCCAGGGTGGTCAGCCCCAGCATTTT. Translation: CASSYRLQGGQPQHF.

J is TRBJ2-3 and V is TRBV6-1, with TRBD1 matching over 8 bases. CDR1 MNHNS and CDR2 SASEGT come from the germline V gene. The ends lost 6 bases at V and 8 bases at J; junction bases unmatched: 4. This CDR3 has 12 residues. CDR3 coding DNA: TGTGCCAGCAGGTCACAGGGGGGTACGCAGTATTTT. Its protein is CASRSQGGTQYF.

Ten or more counts support this clonotype. The V and J genes are TRBV12-3 or TRBV12-4 and TRBJ2-2, with 9 bases fitting TRBD1. This CDR3 is built from 14 residues. With 5 bases clipped from V and 6 bases from J, the junction kept 4 bases outside the gene matches. The CDR3 DNA sequence: TGTGCCAGCAGTCCCGGACAGGGGTCCGGGGAGCTGTTTTTT. It codes for CASSPGQGSGELFF.

This clonotype was detected ten times or more. The J gene is TRBJ1-4, the V gene TRBV20-1, with 7 positions matching TRBD1. The V gene end was trimmed by 6 bases and the J gene end by 7 bases; junction bases not matched to a gene: 11. The CDR3 totals 14 residues. Germline CDR1 reads DFQATT; CDR2 reads SNEGSKA (reference sequence). The DNA of the CDR3 is TGCAGTGCCACACAGGGGCACCGGAGTGAAAAACTGTTTTTT. Its protein product is CSATQGHRSEKLFF.

For this clonotype: A far larger clone is just one base off, so this is likely a read error. The chain employs TRBV7-2 and TRBJ2-3, with D possibly matching TRBD1 (6 bases). The CDR3 is 13 amino acids. CDR1 is SGHTA, CDR2 FQGNSA, per germline. The CDR3 bases are TGTTCCAGCAGCCAGGGGTTCGCAGATACGCAGTATTTT. Its translation: CSSSQGFADTQYF.

This chain joins TRBV4-1 and TRBJ2-7, with unresolved D. Germline assignment: CDR1 MGHRA and CDR2 YSYEKL. This CDR3 has 16 residues. Trimming shortened V by 2 bases and J by 0 bases, and 14 bases separated the two germline ends. In DNA form, the CDR3 reads TGCGCCAGCAGCCAACTGCCCAGCCTAAGCTCCTACGAGCAGTACTTC. Translation gives CASSQLPSLSSYEQYF.

Comment on this clonotype: Given a much more abundant clone one base away, this may be a read error. The chain uses TRBV11-2 and TRBJ2-5, with TRBD1 matching over 8 bases. CDR1 and CDR2 from the germline V gene are SGHAT and FQNNGV. There are 14 residues in the CDR3. J gave up 7 bases and V 4 bases, and 8 bases lay outside the gene matches. The CDR3 DNA is TGTGCCAGCAGCTCGCCGGGACAGGAAGGGACCCAGTACTTC. Translated: CASSSPGQEGTQYF.

V usage is TRBV7-9 and J usage is TRBJ2-1, with 8 positions matching TRBD1. CDR1 SEHNR and CDR2 FQNEAQ come from the germline V gene (reference sequence). J was trimmed by 8 bases and V by 3 bases; bases with no gene match: 6. The CDR3 loop spans 14 amino acids. CDR3 in DNA: TGTGCCAGCAGCTTCGCCGACAGGGGTTATGAGCAGTTCTTC. This codes for CASSFADRGYEQFF.

Regarding this clonotype: A read error is likely here: a far larger clone is one base away. DNA of the CDR3: TGTGCCAGCATGCAGGGGTCGGTTAGTGGCGAGCAGTTCTTC. It encodes CASMQGSVSGEQFF. The rearrangement uses TRBV2 and TRBJ2-1, with D possibly being TRBD1 (6 bases). CDR1 SNHLY and CDR2 FYNNEI come from the germline V gene. Trimming pared 7 bases from V and 10 bases from J, leaving 20 bases between. The CDR3 runs to 14 residues.

This clonotype showed up many times. The chain links TRBV12-3 or TRBV12-4 to TRBJ1-5, with TRBD1 matching over 8 bases. J was trimmed by 6 bases and V by 3 bases; bases with no gene match: 1. The CDR3 is 13 amino acids. The CDR3 DNA reads TGTGCCAGCAGTTTCAGGGGGCCTCAGCCCCAGCATTTT. Protein product: CASSFRGPQPQHF.

This chain joins TRBV3-1 and TRBJ1-2, with D uncertain. V shed 0 bases and J shed 2 bases, with 7 bases lying between them. CDR3 length: 14 residues. Germline assignment: CDR1 LGHDT and CDR2 YNNKEL (reference sequence). The CDR3: CASSQDPANYGYTF. CDR3 in DNA: TGTGCCAGCAGCCAAGATCCAGCCAACTATGGCTACACCTTC. The variable domain in full, completed from reference TRBV3-1 and TRBJ1-2, reads DTAVSQTPKYLVTQMGNDKSIKCEQNLGHDTMYWYKQDSKKFLKIMFSYNNKELIINETVPNRFSPKSPDKAHLNLHINSLELGDSAVYFCASSQDPANYGYTFGSGTRLTVV.

This clonotype appeared a few times. The chain combines TRBV30 with TRBJ1-2; D not resolved. The CDR3 is 12 residues long. CDR1 and CDR2 (germline): GTSNPN, SVGIG (reference sequence). The V gene lost 3 bases and the J gene lost 5 bases, with 10 bases spanning the gap. In nucleotides, the CDR3 is TGTGCCTGGAGCCCCGGGGATTATGGCTACACCTTC. Amino acid sequence: CAWSPGDYGYTF.

The genes are TRBV5-1 and TRBJ2-2; 7 positions agree with TRBD1. The trim removed 0 bases at V and 0 bases at J, leaving 2 bases unmatched. The CDR3 runs to 16 residues. Germline CDR1 is SGHRS and CDR2 is YFSETQ. CDR3 nucleotides: TGCGCCAGCAGCTTGGCTGGGACAGCGAACACCGGGGAGCTGTTTTTT. Translated: CASSLAGTANTGELFF. Full variable domain (outside the CDR3, taken from reference TRBV5-1 and TRBJ2-2): KAGVTQTPRYLIKTRGQQVTLSCSPISGHRSVSWYQQTPGQGLQFLFEYFSETQRNKGNFPGRFSGRQFSNSRSEMNVSTLELGDSALYLCASSLAGTANTGELFFGEGSRLTVL.

For this clonotype: Because it lacks the conserved phenylalanine or tryptophan at the end, this CDR3 is likely a read error. This chain links TRBV6-2 or TRBV6-3 with TRBJ1-1, with D possibly being TRBD1 (5 bases). CDR3 size: 13 residues. Germline V lookup: CDR1 MNHEY, CDR2 SVGEGT. With 5 bases removed from V and 5 bases from J, the gap between germline ends came to 12 bases. The CDR3 nucleotides read TGTGCCAGCAGTGGGGGGGGTTGGACTGAAGCTTTCCTT. It is translated as CASSGGGWTEAFL.

This clonotype has a count of ten or more. The chain's CDR3 is CASSLRVADNEQFF. CDR3 bases: TGTGCCAGCAGTTTAAGGGTTGCAGACAATGAGCAGTTCTTC. The rearrangement uses TRBV12-3 or TRBV12-4 and TRBJ2-1; D is unresolved. The CDR3 has 14 amino acids. V dropped 2 bases and J dropped 5 bases, with 10 bases sitting between them.

There are many counts of this clonotype. CDR3 sequence: CASSYSMEDGNSYEQYF. The CDR3 nucleotides are TGTGCCAGCAGTTACTCGATGGAGGACGGGAACTCCTACGAGCAGTACTTC. V usage is TRBV6-6 and J usage is TRBJ2-7; a possible D gene is TRBD2 (5 bases). The CDR3 is 17 residues long. Per the germline V gene, CDR1 is MNHNY and CDR2 is SVGAGI (reference sequence). V lost 0 bases and J lost 0, with 15 bases in between.

This clonotype has a handful of counts. The rearrangement joins TRBV20-1 to TRBJ2-2, with TRBD1 matching over 8 bases. The ends lost 5 bases at V and 0 bases at J; junction bases unmatched: 11. This CDR3 region has 17 residues. The germline gives CDR1 DFQATT, CDR2 SNEGSKA (reference sequence). The CDR3 nucleotides are TGCAGTGCTCAGGGGACAGGCGGGACTCCGAACACCGGGGAGCTGTTTTTT. Protein: CSAQGTGGTPNTGELFF.

The table lists this clonotype with many counts. The chain uses TRBV12-3 or TRBV12-4 and TRBJ2-2, with TRBD2 matching 8 bases. After removal of 5 bases from V and 0 bases from J, the junction contained 2 bases not matched to a gene. This CDR3 is 15 amino acids long. The DNA for the CDR3 is TGTGCCAGCAGTCGGGGGGGGTCGAACACCGGGGAGCTGTTTTTT. This encodes CASSRGGSNTGELFF.

This clonotype was seen many times. The rearrangement joins TRBV18 to TRBJ1-2; D is possibly TRBD1 (6 bases). The length of the CDR3 is 15 residues. Trimming pared 1 base from V and 2 bases from J, leaving 11 bases between. The germline V gene encodes CDR1 KGHSH and CDR2 LQKENI. The CDR3 loop reads CASSPQRTVNYGYTF. CDR3 DNA sequence: TGTGCCAGCTCACCACAAAGGACAGTCAACTATGGCTACACCTTC.

In the case of this clonotype: A much larger clonotype is one base distant, so this may be a read error. The chain is built from TRBV11-1 and TRBJ2-7; TRBD2 agrees at 7 bases. This CDR3 region has 14 residues. Germline loops: CDR1 SGHAT, CDR2 FQDESV (reference sequence). CDR3 nucleotides: TGTGCCAGCAGCTTAGACCTAGCGGACTACGGGCAGTACTTC. Translation: CASSLDLADYGQYF. The full variable domain, rest sourced from reference TRBV11-1 and TRBJ2-7, is EAEVAQSPRYKITEKSQAVAFWCDPISGHATLYWYRQILGQGPELLVQFQDESVVDDSQLPKDRFSAERLKGVDSTLKIQPAELGDSAMYLCASSLDLADYGQYFGPGTRLTVT.

This clonotype has at least ten counts. The chain carries TRBV28 and TRBJ2-1; tentatively, D is TRBD2 (5 bases). Germline V gene data show CDR1 as MDHEN and CDR2 as SYDVKM. V lost 7 bases to trimming and J lost 12 bases, with 16 bases between them. This CDR3 comprises 12 residues. The CDR3 bases are TGTGCCAGCAAACCTAGCCCCATGTTGCAGTTCTTC. Translating it yields CASKPSPMLQFF.

This clonotype has a count of ten or more. The CDR3 reads CASSLAGALGTDTQYF. CDR3 nucleotides: TGTGCCAGCAGTCTAGCGGGGGCTCTAGGCACAGATACGCAGTATTTT. The chain employs TRBV2 and TRBJ2-3; 10 bases map to TRBD2. The trim removed 5 bases at V and 1 base at J, leaving 6 bases unmatched. The CDR3 spans 16 residues. Germline-derived CDR1 and CDR2 are SNHLY and FYNNEI.

CDR3: CASELGRGADTQYF. CDR3 in DNA: TGTGCCAGCGAGCTGGGAAGGGGTGCAGATACGCAGTATTTT. This chain uses TRBV7-9 with TRBJ2-3, with a weak D call TRBD1 (5 bases). Trimming stripped 8 bases from V and 4 bases from J, with 16 bases between. The CDR3 loop spans 14 amino acids. Per the germline V gene, CDR1 is SEHNR and CDR2 is FQNEAQ (reference sequence).

The chain carries TRBV9 and TRBJ2-1, with D unresolved. The CDR3 loop spans 15 amino acids. Germline V gives CDR1 SGDLS, CDR2 YYNGEE. The ends were cut back, 0 bases at V and 0 bases at J, with 7 bases in the middle. CDR3 loop: CASSVEHTSYNEQFF. In nucleotides, the CDR3 is TGTGCCAGCAGCGTAGAGCACACCTCCTACAATGAGCAGTTCTTC.

Here the CDR3 reads CASSPSWGSYEQYF. Here the CDR3 DNA reads TGTGCCAGCAGCCCCTCGTGGGGGTCCTACGAGCAGTACTTC. The V and J genes are TRBV28 and TRBJ2-7, with D possibly being TRBD1 or TRBD2 (5 bases each). Deletions cut 6 bases from V and 1 base from J, with 13 bases between. CDR3 length equals 14 residues. The V gene's germline CDR1 is MDHEN and CDR2 SYDVKM.

This clonotype was observed at least ten times. J is TRBJ2-3 and V is TRBV6-5, with no clear D. Per the germline V gene, CDR1 is MNHEY and CDR2 is SVGAGI. V dropped 0 bases and J dropped 1 base, with 11 bases sitting between them. The CDR3 covers 16 residues. This CDR3 is CASSYSTVPGTDTQYF. CDR3 DNA: TGTGCCAGCAGTTACTCAACGGTCCCGGGCACAGATACGCAGTATTTT.

Ten or more counts support this clonotype. The rearrangement uses TRBV28 and TRBJ2-3; 11 nucleotides line up with TRBD2. This CDR3 is 17 amino acids long. Germline V CDR1 and CDR2: MDHEN, SYDVKM. The V and J ends lost 1 base and 2 bases, in that order; junction bases with no gene match: 5. This CDR3 is CASSLSELAGDTDTQYF. Here the CDR3 DNA reads TGTGCCAGCAGTTTATCCGAACTAGCGGGGGACACAGATACGCAGTATTTT.

This clonotype was detected a few times. The gene calls are TRBV2 and TRBJ2-3; D gene uncertain. The V and J ends lost 4 bases and 6 bases respectively, with 11 bases between them. Per germline, CDR1 SNHLY and CDR2 FYNNEI. There are 13 residues in the CDR3. CDR3 nucleotide sequence: TGTGCCAGCAGTGGGGCCGGCCGGGATACGCAGTATTTT. It specifies CASSGAGRDTQYF.

This clonotype was found a few times. The V gene is TRBV5-1, the J gene TRBJ1-3, with 7 nucleotides matching TRBD1. V gave up 5 bases and J gave up 4 bases; unmatched junction bases: 9. The CDR3 runs 15 residues. Germline values: CDR1 SGHRS, CDR2 YFSETQ. This CDR3 is CASREGQPGGNTIYF. The CDR3 bases are TGCGCCAGCAGGGAGGGACAGCCAGGAGGAAACACCATATATTTT.